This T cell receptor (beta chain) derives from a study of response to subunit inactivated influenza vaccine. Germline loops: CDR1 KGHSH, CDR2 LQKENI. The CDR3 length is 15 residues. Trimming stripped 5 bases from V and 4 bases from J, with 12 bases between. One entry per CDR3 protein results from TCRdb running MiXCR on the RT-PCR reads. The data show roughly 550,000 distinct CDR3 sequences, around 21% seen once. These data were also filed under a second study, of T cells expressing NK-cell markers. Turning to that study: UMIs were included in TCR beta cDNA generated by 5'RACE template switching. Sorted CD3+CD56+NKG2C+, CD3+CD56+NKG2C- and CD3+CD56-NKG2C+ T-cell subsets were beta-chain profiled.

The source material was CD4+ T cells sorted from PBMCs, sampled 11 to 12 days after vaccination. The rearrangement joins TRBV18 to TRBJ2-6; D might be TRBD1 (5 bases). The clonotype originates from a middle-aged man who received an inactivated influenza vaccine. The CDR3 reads CASSTRAAGANVLTF. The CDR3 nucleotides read TGTGCCAGCTCAACCAGGGCGGCAGGGGCCAACGTCCTGACTTTC.